The 27 T cell receptor beta chains listed next were all sequenced from one sample in a study of regulatory T cells in long-lasting Graves disease. According to the study, TCR beta libraries were built with iRepertoire HTBI primers and CDR3-region Arm-PCR. MiXCR, applied by TCRdb to the multiplex PCR reads, yields one record per CDR3 protein. The repertoire includes around 400,000 distinct CDR3 sequences, less than 20% of them detected once, and over 20% sits in the top ten. Time point reported: newly diagnosed GD, antithyroid drugs for less than 3 months. From PBMCs, RNA was extracted and then used to make the TCR library. The sample here was peripheral blood mononuclear cells (PBMCs), taken at new diagnosis, from a patient treated with antithyroid drugs. The receptors derive from a female donor with Graves disease.

This clonotype was observed many times. V gene TRBV10-3 combines with J gene TRBJ2-7; no clear D. Trimming pared 7 bases from V and 2 bases from J, leaving 12 bases between. Per germline, CDR1 ENHRY and CDR2 SYGVKD. The length of the CDR3 is 13 residues. This CDR3 reads CAINPGETYEQYF. For the CDR3, the DNA is TGTGCCATCAACCCTGGGGAAACCTACGAGCAGTACTTC.

V and J are TRBV2 and TRBJ1-5; 7 nucleotides line up with TRBD1. The ends lost 7 bases at V and 2 bases at J; junction bases unmatched: 8. The CDR3 covers 15 residues. Germline V gene data show CDR1 as SNHLY and CDR2 as FYNNEI. As DNA, the CDR3 is TGTGCCAGCAACCCACAGGGGTTGGGCAATCAGCCCCAGCATTTT. Its protein product is CASNPQGLGNQPQHF.

The table lists this clonotype with many counts. The V call is TRBV28, the J call TRBJ2-3; TRBD1 aligns across 9 bases. This CDR3 has 16 residues. V was pared by 6 bases and J by 2 bases, with 9 bases of the junction left unmatched. Germline loops: CDR1 MDHEN, CDR2 SYDVKM. The CDR3 region is CASREEQGALTDTQYF. In DNA form, the CDR3 reads TGTGCCAGCAGGGAAGAACAGGGGGCCCTCACAGATACGCAGTATTTT.

The table lists this clonotype with many counts. The CDR3 region has the DNA TGTGCCAGCAGTCACCGGGACGGAACATATGGCTACACCTTC. Its translation: CASSHRDGTYGYTF. The rearrangement joins TRBV12-3 or TRBV12-4 to TRBJ1-2, with D possibly TRBD1 on 5 matching bases. V was pared by 5 bases and J by 5 bases, with 15 bases between. The CDR3 totals 14 residues.

This clonotype was seen a handful of times. The V gene is TRBV28, the J gene TRBJ2-7; D remains ambiguous. V was pared by 6 bases and J by 4 bases, with 10 bases between. The CDR3 loop spans 12 amino acids. From germline, CDR1 is MDHEN and CDR2 SYDVKM. In DNA form, the CDR3 reads TGTGCCAGCAGCCCCACGGAGTACGAGCAGTACTTC. Residues: CASSPTEYEQYF.

This clonotype was recorded many times. The rearrangement joins TRBV7-3 to TRBJ1-5; D ambiguous. There are 14 residues in the CDR3. Germline assignment: CDR1 SGHTA and CDR2 FQGTGA. V was cut by 1 base and J by 6 bases, with 10 bases left in between. The CDR3, as DNA: TGTGCCAGCAGCTTAAGGAGGAGGGTTCAGCCCCAGCATTTT. Encoded protein: CASSLRRRVQPQHF.

This clonotype came up many times. The chain couples TRBV12-3 or TRBV12-4 to TRBJ1-2; 10 bases line up with TRBD1. V was pared by 6 bases and J by 7 bases, with 14 bases of the junction left unmatched. CDR3 length equals 16 residues. The CDR3 region has the DNA TGTGCCAGCAGCACAACGACCGGGACAGGGGTCATTGGCTACACCTTC. Translating it yields CASSTTTGTGVIGYTF.

This clonotype was observed many times. The chain is built from TRBV11-3 and TRBJ2-1, with 14 bases identical to TRBD2. V was clipped by 1 base and J by 10 bases; unmatched bases: 12. This CDR3 has 18 residues. Per germline, CDR1 SGHNT and CDR2 YENEEA. Written as DNA, the CDR3 is TGTGCCAGCAGCTTAGGTTTCCGACTAGCGGGGGGGCGTCAGGAGCAGTTCTTC. It yields the protein CASSLGFRLAGGRQEQFF.

This clonotype was observed many times. CDR3 in DNA: TGTGCTAGTGGTTCCCTCCCGGGACAGAGTTTCAATCAGCCCCAGCATTTT. Its translation: CASGSLPGQSFNQPQHF. The J gene is TRBJ1-5, the V gene TRBV12-5; 7 positions agree with TRBD1. The CDR3 is 17 amino acids. Germline trimming cut 4 bases from V and 3 bases from J; bases unmatched to any gene: 12. Germline CDR1 and CDR2: LGHNT and FRNRAP. The complete variable domain, with remaining parts taken from reference TRBV12-5 and TRBJ1-5, reads DARVTQTPRHKVTEMGQEVTMRCQPILGHNTVFWYRQTMMQGLELLAYFRNRAPLDDSGMPKDRFSAEMPDATLATLKIQPSEPRDSAVYFCASGSLPGQSFNQPQHFGDGTRLSIL.

In this sample, this clonotype turned up many times. In DNA, the CDR3 is TGCAGTGTCTCTAGGGGGGCCTCTACCTACGAGCAGTACTTC. Encoded protein: CSVSRGASTYEQYF. This rearrangement joins TRBV20-1 to TRBJ2-7; tentatively, D is TRBD1 or TRBD2 (6 bases each). Germline V gene sequence: CDR1 DFQATT, CDR2 SNEGSKA (reference sequence). The CDR3 runs to 14 residues. Trimming removed 7 bases from V and 2 bases from J, with 18 bases in between.

This clonotype occurred many times. V is TRBV6-2 or TRBV6-3 and J is TRBJ2-1; tentatively, D is TRBD2 (5 bases). V dropped 8 bases and J dropped 2 bases, with 13 bases sitting between them. The CDR3 is made up of 14 amino acids. CDR1 and CDR2 (germline): MNHEY, SVGEGT. CDR3: CASHIVGAYNEQFF. The CDR3 DNA reads as TGTGCCAGCCACATCGTCGGGGCCTACAATGAGCAGTTCTTC.

This clonotype was recorded at least ten times. The V call is TRBV3-1, the J call TRBJ1-1; D unclear. Germline CDR1 reads LGHDT; CDR2 reads YNNKEL (reference sequence). V shed 2 bases and J shed 4 bases, with 8 bases lying between them. This CDR3 has 13 residues. CDR3 nucleotides: TGTGCCAGCAGCCAAATCGGGTCCACTGAAGCTTTCTTT. Protein sequence: CASSQIGSTEAFF.

This clonotype has a count of ten or more. The V gene is TRBV11-2, the J gene TRBJ2-4; TRBD2 matches at 11 bases. The CDR3 is made up of 17 amino acids. Trimming took 2 bases from V and 2 from J; bases not matched to a gene: 5. CDR1 is SGHAT and CDR2 is FQNNGV in the germline V gene. The CDR3: CASSLIAGGPTKNIQYF. In DNA, the CDR3 is TGTGCCAGCAGCTTAATAGCGGGGGGGCCGACCAAAAACATTCAGTACTTC.

This clonotype has just one count. The germline gene is not matched at one end of the junction; a read error may be the cause. The chain uses TRBV6-5 and TRBJ2-5; no clear D gene. The CDR3 length is 13 residues. In germline, CDR1 is MNHEY, CDR2 SVGAGI. Here the CDR3 reads CASSYGQQGTQYF. The CDR3 DNA is TGTGCCAGCAGTTACGGCCAGCAAGGGACCCAGTACTTC.

The chain has TRBV11-2 and TRBJ2-1; 12 bases fit TRBD2. Germline V CDR1 and CDR2: SGHAT, FQNNGV. This CDR3 has 17 residues. V lost 2 bases to trimming and J lost 5 bases; unmatched junction nucleotides: 7. In DNA, the CDR3 is TGTGCCAGCAGCTTAATAGCTAGCGGGAGGGCGGACAATGAGCAGTTCTTC. Protein: CASSLIASGRADNEQFF.

Ten or more counts support this clonotype. This chain joins TRBV12-3 or TRBV12-4 and TRBJ2-3, with D possibly matching TRBD2 (7 bases). This CDR3 is built from 15 residues. V lost 5 bases to trimming and J lost 2 bases, with 14 bases between them. CDR3 nucleotides: TGTGCCAGCAGTCGGGGGGCGGGTCTCACAGATACGCAGTATTTT. Translation gives CASSRGAGLTDTQYF.

This clonotype has at least ten counts. The rearrangement joins TRBV10-3 to TRBJ2-2, with a possible D match to TRBD1 (6 bases). The germline V gene encodes CDR1 ENHRY and CDR2 SYGVKD. This CDR3 has 14 residues. V was shortened by 10 bases and J by 4 bases, with 16 bases between the two germline ends. CDR3 nucleotides: TGTGCCACTGGGACACTAACAATCACCGGGGAGCTGTTTTTT. Translated, it gives CATGTLTITGELFF.

This clonotype was recorded many times. This chain connects TRBV30 to TRBJ2-1; possible D gene TRBD1, 6 bases. Trimming took off 5 bases at V and 0 bases at J, with 11 bases between the two ends. The CDR3 consists of 14 residues. CDR1 is GTSNPN, CDR2 SVGIG, per germline (reference sequence). The CDR3 DNA is TGTGCCTGGCGGGACAAAAGCTCCTACAATGAGCAGTTCTTC. It is translated as CAWRDKSSYNEQFF.

This clonotype was recorded many times. V gene TRBV30 combines with J gene TRBJ2-3; D may be TRBD1 (6 bases). V was cut by 7 bases and J by 2 bases, with 22 bases left in between. The CDR3 extends over 16 amino acids. Germline V lookup: CDR1 GTSNPN, CDR2 SVGIG (reference sequence). The chain's CDR3 is CASTRQAKTDTDTQYF. CDR3 sequence (DNA): TGTGCCTCCACCAGACAGGCCAAGACAGACACAGATACGCAGTATTTT.

This clonotype was counted many times. The chain employs TRBV5-1 and TRBJ2-3, with D perhaps TRBD1 (5 bases). This CDR3 has 14 amino acids. The germline V and J ends were trimmed by 2 bases and 3 bases, with 10 bases remaining between them. Germline CDR1 and CDR2: SGHRS and YFSETQ. CDR3: CASSLMTETDTQYF. The CDR3 region has the DNA TGCGCCAGCAGCTTAATGACAGAGACAGATACGCAGTATTTT. Based on the CDR3 plus reference TRBV5-1 and TRBJ2-3, the full variable domain is KAGVTQTPRYLIKTRGQQVTLSCSPISGHRSVSWYQQTPGQGLQFLFEYFSETQRNKGNFPGRFSGRQFSNSRSEMNVSTLELGDSALYLCASSLMTETDTQYFGPGTRLTVL.

Notes on this clonotype: This may be a read error, as it is one base from a much larger clone. The V call is TRBV5-5, the J call TRBJ2-7; the D is unclear. V lost 4 bases and J 3 bases, leaving 17 bases between the germline ends. CDR1 is SGHKS and CDR2 is YYEKEE in the germline V gene (reference sequence). CDR3 length: 15 amino acids. The CDR3 loop reads CASSLRKWANYEQYF. DNA for the CDR3: TGTGCCAGCAGCCTGCGAAAGTGGGCGAACTACGAGCAGTACTTC.

There are a few counts of this clonotype. A read error is likely, as this CDR3 ends without the conserved phenylalanine or tryptophan. The chain has TRBV4-1 and TRBJ2-3, with TRBD2 matching over 8 bases. The germline CDR1 and CDR2 sequences are MGHRA and YSYEKL. This CDR3 is 17 amino acids long. Losses at the gene ends were 5 bases for V and 2 bases for J; bases not matched to a gene: 12. The CDR3 protein is CASSDRASGYLTDTQYL. The CDR3 coding sequence is TGCGCCAGCAGCGACCGGGCTAGCGGGTACCTCACAGATACGCAGTATCTT.

J is TRBJ1-6 and V is TRBV11-2; D not resolved. V lost 5 bases, J lost 6 bases, and 11 bases lay in between. The CDR3 contains 14 residues. Per germline, CDR1 SGHAT and CDR2 FQNNGV. This CDR3 reads CASSQDHGNSPLHF. The CDR3 region has the DNA TGTGCCAGCAGCCAAGATCACGGTAATTCACCCCTCCACTTT.

In this sample, this clonotype turned up a few times. This chain joins TRBV6-4 and TRBJ2-6; D is uncertain. Germline CDR1 is MRHNA and CDR2 is SNTAGT. Trimming took off 7 bases at V and 0 bases at J, with 7 bases between the two ends. CDR3 length equals 14 residues. CDR3 sequence: CASITFSGANVLTF. In DNA, the CDR3 is TGTGCCAGCATCACCTTCTCTGGGGCCAACGTCCTGACTTTC.

This clonotype has at least ten counts. This sequence joins TRBV6-1 and TRBJ1-3, with D possibly being TRBD1 (5 bases). There are 16 residues in the CDR3. From germline, CDR1 is MNHNS and CDR2 SASEGT. Trimming took off 6 bases at V and 0 bases at J, with 15 bases between the two ends. The CDR3 DNA is TGTGCCAGCAGCGTCAGGACACTAGACTCTGGAAACACCATATATTTT. This codes for CASSVRTLDSGNTIYF.

Of note for this clonotype: One end of the junction does not line up with germline, which may come from a read error. The J gene is TRBJ1-5, the V gene TRBV6-1; TRBD1 matches 7 bases. CDR1 and CDR2 (germline): MNHNS, SASEGT. The CDR3 covers 14 residues. The CDR3 DNA follows: TGTGTCAGCAGTAAAGACAGGGCTAATCAGCCCCAGCATTTT. Translating it yields CVSSKDRANQPQHF.

V usage is TRBV11-1 and J usage is TRBJ2-7; TRBD1 matches at 8 bases. Trimming removed 7 bases from V and 12 bases from J; junction bases left unmatched: 17. This CDR3 spans 14 amino acids. The V gene's germline CDR1 is SGHAT and CDR2 FQDESV (reference sequence). The CDR3 reads CASTQAGGAGTRYF. The CDR3 nucleotides are TGTGCCAGCACTCAAGCAGGGGGCGCCGGGACAAGGTACTTC. The full variable domain, completed using reference TRBV11-1 and TRBJ2-7, is EAEVAQSPRYKITEKSQAVAFWCDPISGHATLYWYRQILGQGPELLVQFQDESVVDDSQLPKDRFSAERLKGVDSTLKIQPAELGDSAMYLCASTQAGGAGTRYFGPGTRLTVT.